Shown below are 12 T cell receptor beta chains from a single sample sequenced in a study of T cell changes during pregnancy in multiple sclerosis. Sequencing was performed with immunoSEQ multiplex PCR; in TCRdb, only in-frame clones are kept and a portion is missing. The profile shows roughly 61,000 clones, about 94% of them singletons. Sequencing used CD8+ T cells from peripheral blood mononuclear cells, obtained after pregnancy. All receptors derive from a female donor with multiple sclerosis, enrolled in a pregnancy study.

The chain uses TRBV7-9 and TRBJ2-7; 10 bases line up with TRBD2. The CDR3 extends over 14 amino acids. Germline V gene lookup returns CDR1 SEHNR and CDR2 FQNEAQ (reference sequence). With 5 bases clipped from V and 4 bases from J, the junction kept 5 bases outside the gene matches. CDR3 sequence (DNA): TGTGCCAGCAGCCCTAGCGGGAGCTCGTACGAGCAGTACTTC. This encodes CASSPSGSSYEQYF.

The chain uses TRBV29-1 and TRBJ2-7; the match to TRBD1 covers 8 bases. The CDR3 has 12 amino acids. Per germline, CDR1 SQVTM and CDR2 ANQGSEA. Trimming took 7 bases from V and 2 from J; bases not matched to a gene: 4. CDR3 DNA sequence: TGCAGCGGACAGGGGCCGACCTACGAGCAGTACTTC. Translated, it gives CSGQGPTYEQYF.

The chain couples TRBV30 to TRBJ1-1; tentatively, D is TRBD1 (5 bases). The CDR3 sequence is 14 residues long. The germline V and J ends were trimmed by 5 bases and 1 base, with 14 bases remaining between them. The germline CDR1 and CDR2 sequences are GTSNPN and SVGIG (reference sequence). The CDR3 bases are TGTGCCTGGTTTTGGGGCACACCGAACACTGAAGCTTTCTTT. Its protein product is CAWFWGTPNTEAFF.

This chain links TRBV5-4 with TRBJ2-7, with 9 bases aligning to TRBD2. The V gene end was trimmed by 3 bases and the J gene end by 5 bases; junction bases not matched to a gene: 12. The germline V gene encodes CDR1 SGHNT and CDR2 YYREEE (reference sequence). This CDR3 is 16 amino acids long. The CDR3 nucleotides read TGTGCCAGCAGCTCGGGGTGGGCGGGAGGGATGAACGAGCAGTACTTC. Protein product: CASSSGWAGGMNEQYF.

The chain recombines TRBV5-1 with TRBJ1-4; D is perhaps TRBD1 (5 bases). CDR1 and CDR2 (germline): SGHRS, YFSETQ. The CDR3 covers 14 residues. V was cut by 1 base and J by 5 bases, with 9 bases left in between. The CDR3 sequence: CASSLSGHNEKLFF. CDR3 nucleotide sequence: TGCGCCAGCAGCTTGTCAGGGCACAATGAAAAACTGTTTTTT.

The chain carries TRBV25-1 and TRBJ2-7; TRBD1 might be the D (5 bases). Germline V gives CDR1 MGHDK, CDR2 SYGVNS. The V end was cut by 7 bases, the J end by 2 bases, with 12 bases between. The CDR3 totals 13 residues. This chain's CDR3 is CASIEDNTYEQYF. The CDR3 DNA sequence: TGTGCCAGCATTGAGGACAATACCTACGAGCAGTACTTC.

The chain employs TRBV15 and TRBJ2-3; D may be TRBD2 (5 bases). The V end was cut by 8 bases, the J end by 2 bases, with 8 bases between. The CDR3 contains 12 residues. The germline CDR1 and CDR2 sequences are LNHNV and YYDKDF (reference sequence). The CDR3 spells CATGEPTDTQYF. The CDR3 DNA reads as TGTGCCACCGGGGAGCCCACAGATACGCAGTATTTT.

To note about this clone: Its ends do not fully match the called genes, so a read error is possible. The chain employs TRBV2 and TRBJ2-1; maybe TRBD1 (6 bases). The CDR3 covers 16 residues. Germline CDR1 and CDR2: SNHLY and FYNNEI. The CDR3 sequence is CASSELTGPLYIEQFF. CDR3 bases: TGTGCCAGCAGTGAATTGACAGGCCCTCTCTACATTGAGCAGTTCTTC.

The chain combines TRBV7-9 with TRBJ2-5, with a possible D match to TRBD1 (6 bases). Germline V gene data show CDR1 as SEHNR and CDR2 as FQNEAQ (reference sequence). This CDR3 contains 15 residues. V lost 5 bases and J lost 3, with 16 bases in between. The CDR3 DNA is TGTGCCAGCAGCCGGCCCCGGACAGACAAAGAGACCCAGTACTTC. Encoded protein: CASSRPRTDKETQYF.

The V call is TRBV18, the J call TRBJ2-7; TRBD2 might be the D (10 bases). The CDR3 loop spans 20 amino acids. The V gene's germline CDR1 is KGHSH and CDR2 LQKENI. With 2 bases removed from V and 3 bases from J, the gap between germline ends came to 29 bases. The CDR3 loop reads CASSPTGTGLLAGEGYEQYF. The CDR3 nucleotides read TGTGCCAGCTCACCAACCGGGACAGGGTTGCTAGCGGGAGAGGGCTACGAGCAGTACTTC.

The chain couples TRBV30 to TRBJ1-4; a weak D match, TRBD1 (5 bases). V was cut by 8 bases and J by 7 bases, with 17 bases left in between. Germline CDR1 is GTSNPN and CDR2 is SVGIG (reference sequence). The CDR3 is 13 residues long. DNA of the CDR3: TGTGCCAGTTCGGGGGGTCCAGGTGAAAAACTGTTTTTT. Protein: CASSGGPGEKLFF. Supplemented by reference TRBV30 and TRBJ1-4, the full variable domain reads SQTIHQWPATLVQPVGSPLSLECTVEGTSNPNLYWYRQAAGRGLQLLFYSVGIGQISSEVPQNLSASRPQDRQFILSSKKLLLSDSGFYLCASSGGPGEKLFFGSGTQLSVL.

This clone was seen a few times. The J gene is TRBJ2-1, the V gene TRBV7-9; 9 bases align to TRBD2. The trim removed 1 base at V and 5 bases at J, leaving 3 bases unmatched. The CDR3 spans 15 residues. Germline values: CDR1 SEHNR, CDR2 FQNEAQ (reference sequence). The CDR3 spells CASSLGASGDNEQFF. CDR3 nucleotides: TGTGCCAGCAGCTTAGGTGCTAGCGGGGACAATGAGCAGTTCTTC.